This TCR beta chain was captured by sequencing in a study of CD8+ T cells in alopecia areata. Study-level points and caveats: Tissue-resident alphabeta T cells belonging to normal skin likewise get sequenced within scalp specimens. Greater clonality was observed in lesional scalp samples, especially alopecia totalis/universalis, versus normal scalp.

As regards this clone: Antigen: not known.

Germline V gives CDR1 SNHLY, CDR2 FYNNEI. The CDR3 spans 14 residues. Trimming removed 3 bases at V and 5 bases at J, with 11 bases between. Starting from PBMCs, sorting isolated CD4+ and CD8+ T cells. Sequencing relied on a cDNA template that was reverse transcribed from extracted RNA. Repertoires were generated with immunoSEQ multiplex PCR, while TCRdb's copy carries only in-frame clones and drops some. The table shows around 150,000 clones, with approximately 60% occurring only once. This rearrangement joins TRBV2 to TRBJ2-1; D is possibly TRBD2 (5 bases). The TCR was taken from a human donor in good health. The sample was CD8+ T cells sorted from blood. The CDR3 loop is CASSEEHGDNEQFF. The CDR3 nucleotides read TGTGCCAGCAGTGAGGAGCACGGGGACAATGAGCAGTTCTTC. Full variable domain (remainder filled in from reference TRBV2 and TRBJ2-1): EPEVTQTPSHQVTQMGQEVILRCVPISNHLYFYWYRQILGQKVEFLVSFYNNEISEKSEIFDDQFSVERPDGSNFTLKIRSTKLEDSAMYFCASSEEHGDNEQFFGPGTRLTVL.